One sample yielded the 3 T cell receptor beta chains listed below, sequenced in a study of blood T cell repertoires in COVID-19. Sequencing was performed with immunoSEQ multiplex PCR; in TCRdb, only in-frame clones are kept and a portion is missing. The sample has some 190,000 clones; 85% to 90% are singletons. Sequencing was done on a sample of PBMCs or T cells enriched from blood (not recorded which). The receptor set was obtained from a woman between 35 and 50 years old with acute COVID-19.

The rearrangement links TRBV9 to TRBJ1-3; D ambiguous. The germline V gene encodes CDR1 SGDLS and CDR2 YYNGEE. The CDR3 is made up of 15 amino acids. With 3 bases removed from V and 4 bases from J, the gap between germline ends came to 14 bases. The CDR3 is CASSASPGSGNTIYF. Here the CDR3 DNA reads TGTGCCAGCAGCGCTTCCCCCGGGTCCGGAAACACCATATATTTT. Full variable domain (outside the CDR3, taken from reference TRBV9 and TRBJ1-3): DSGVTQTPKHLITATGQRVTLRCSPRSGDLSVYWYQQSLDQGLQFLIQYYNGEERAKGNILERFSAQQFPDLHSELNLSSLELGDSALYFCASSASPGSGNTIYFGEGSWLTVV.

The J gene is TRBJ1-1, the V gene TRBV19; D gene unclear. CDR1 is LNHDA and CDR2 is SQIVND in the germline V gene (reference sequence). This CDR3 spans 17 amino acids. Trimming shortened V by 5 bases and J by 4 bases, and 23 bases separated the two germline ends. For the CDR3, the DNA is TGTGCCAGTAGTCCACCCCGGGTTTCAATAAGGAGCACTGAAGCTTTCTTT. This translates into CASSPPRVSIRSTEAFF.

The chain joins TRBV18 to TRBJ1-6; 7 bases are shared with TRBD1. V dropped 6 bases and J dropped 6; count of bases not matched to a gene: 2. Germline V gives CDR1 KGHSH, CDR2 LQKENI. The length of the CDR3 is 13 residues. CDR3: CASSGTANSPLHF. The CDR3, as DNA: TGTGCCAGCTCCGGGACAGCTAATTCACCCCTCCACTTT.